This record covers a single TCR beta chain. This PCR relied on a set of 60 Vbeta primers and 13 Jbeta primers. Clones were read by immunoSEQ multiplex PCR, and TCRdb kept only the in-frame ones, dropping some. The repertoire consists of approximately 200,000 clones, with approximately 80% occurring once and the leading ten covering approximately 1.4%. This entry belongs to a study of cytomegalovirus exposure and HLA in healthy donors. V was cut by 0 bases and J by 6 bases, with 8 bases left in between. Germline loops: CDR1 SEHNR, CDR2 FQNEAQ (reference sequence). The CDR3 runs to 13 residues. Sequenced material: PBMCs. The rearrangement joins TRBV7-9 to TRBJ1-1; D is possibly TRBD1 (5 bases). The TCR originated in a girl aged 5-17 years in good health and CMV-seronegative. CDR3 in DNA: TGTGCCAGCAGCTTAGCTGGGGGGTCTGAAGCTTTCTTT. Its protein is CASSLAGGSEAFF.